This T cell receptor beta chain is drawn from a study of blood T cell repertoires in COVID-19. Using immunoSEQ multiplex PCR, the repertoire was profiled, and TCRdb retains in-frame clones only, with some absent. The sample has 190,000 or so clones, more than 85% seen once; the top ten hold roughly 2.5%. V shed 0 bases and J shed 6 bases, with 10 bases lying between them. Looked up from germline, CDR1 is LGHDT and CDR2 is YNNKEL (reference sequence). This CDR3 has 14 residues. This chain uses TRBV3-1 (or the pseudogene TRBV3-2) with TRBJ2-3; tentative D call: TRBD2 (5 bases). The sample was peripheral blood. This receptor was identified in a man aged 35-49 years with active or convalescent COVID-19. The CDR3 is CASSQELGADTQYF. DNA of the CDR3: TGTGCCAGCAGCCAAGAACTAGGAGCGGATACGCAGTATTTT.